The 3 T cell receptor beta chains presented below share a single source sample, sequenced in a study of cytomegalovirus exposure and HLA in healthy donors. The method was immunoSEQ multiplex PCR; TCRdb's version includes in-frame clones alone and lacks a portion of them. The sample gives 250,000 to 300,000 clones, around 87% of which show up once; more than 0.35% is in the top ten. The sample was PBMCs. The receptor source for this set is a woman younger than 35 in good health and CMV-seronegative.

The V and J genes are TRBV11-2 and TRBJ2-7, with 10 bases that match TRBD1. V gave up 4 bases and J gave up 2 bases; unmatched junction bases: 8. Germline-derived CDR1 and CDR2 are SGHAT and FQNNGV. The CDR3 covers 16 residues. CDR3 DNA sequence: TGTGCCAGCAGCTCGAGACAGGGGGCGGTGACCTACGAGCAGTACTTC. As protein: CASSSRQGAVTYEQYF.

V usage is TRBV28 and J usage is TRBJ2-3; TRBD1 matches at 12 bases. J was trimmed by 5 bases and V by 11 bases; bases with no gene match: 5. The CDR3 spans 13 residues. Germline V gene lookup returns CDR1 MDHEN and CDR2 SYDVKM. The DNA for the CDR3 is TGTGCCTCCGGGACAGGGGGCGTAGATACGCAGTATTTT. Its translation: CASGTGGVDTQYF.

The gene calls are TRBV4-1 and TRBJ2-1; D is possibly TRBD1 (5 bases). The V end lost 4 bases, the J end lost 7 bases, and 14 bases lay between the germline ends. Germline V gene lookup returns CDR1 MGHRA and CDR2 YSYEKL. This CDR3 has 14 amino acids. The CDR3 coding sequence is TGCGCCAGCAGCCTAGGGGTGAGTGAGAATGAGCAGTTCTTC. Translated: CASSLGVSENEQFF.